This T cell receptor (beta chain) came from a study of CD8 T cell repertoires and HIV-1 epitope variants. Overall study: Each of Twenty-five Gag and Nef epitope peptides stimulated a separate culture. Controls were a CMV, EBV and flu pool, Ebola AY9, and no peptide. Tested: three Gag epitope families, Nef HW9 and YT9. 1M T cells were kept uncultured as a baseline.

TCRdb's table, derived via immunoSEQ multiplex PCR, lists solely in-frame clones and lacks some. The table has 90,000 or so clones, 60% to 80% seen once. Germline lookup yields CDR1 SQVTM and CDR2 ANQGSEA. V shed 5 bases and J 2 bases; nucleotides not matched to a gene: 2. There are 12 residues in the CDR3. This TCR was sampled from a male donor with HIV. The gene calls are TRBV29-1 and TRBJ2-7; 8 nucleotides line up with TRBD1. The source material was uncultured baseline CD8+ T cells from peripheral blood mononuclear cells (PBMCs). The CDR3 nucleotides are TGCAGCGTTCCGGGACAGGCCTACGAGCAGTACTTC. The encoded protein is CSVPGQAYEQYF.